This TCR beta chain was sequenced for a study of blood T cell repertoires in COVID-19. Overall study: Nucleic acid was either cDNA or gDNA, and it came from T cells, B-cell-depleted T cells, or PBMCs.

In the original processing: Counts of nucleated cells, estimated from reference gene primer amplification, were obtained. Here immunoSEQ multiplex PCR was the method, and the copy in TCRdb shows in-frame clones only, minus some. For V, J and clone size, that table is used; D and trimming come from the DNA. The top ten clones hold under 15% of a sample with more than 95,000 clones, over 75% of them seen once. This receptor was obtained from a human donor in a cohort sampled during active or convalescent COVID-19. Sample: peripheral blood.

The CDR3 sequence: CASSLAYRPNTEAFF. In nucleotides, the CDR3 is TGCGCCAGCAGCTTGGCATACAGGCCGAACACTGAAGCTTTCTTT. The gene calls are TRBV5-1 and TRBJ1-1, with D perhaps matching TRBD1 (5 bases). The CDR3 loop spans 15 amino acids. Per the germline V gene, CDR1 is SGHRS and CDR2 is YFSETQ. Deletions cut 0 bases from V and 1 base from J, with 10 bases between. Complete variable domain (other parts from reference TRBV5-1 and TRBJ1-1): KAGVTQTPRYLIKTRGQQVTLSCSPISGHRSVSWYQQTPGQGLQFLFEYFSETQRNKGNFPGRFSGRQFSNSRSEMNVSTLELGDSALYLCASSLAYRPNTEAFFGQGTRLTVV.